This T cell receptor beta chain was recovered during a study of blood T cell repertoires in COVID-19. On the study more broadly: Acute-phase and convalescent COVID-19 samples originated in the United States, Italy and Spain.

Only in-frame clones appear in the TCRdb table, and some are missing; sequencing was by immunoSEQ multiplex PCR. The sample yields more than 250,000 clones, approximately 86% seen once. Source material: PBMCs or T cells enriched from blood (not recorded which). The source is a woman younger than 30 who had recovered from COVID-19.

Here the CDR3 DNA reads TGCAGCGTTAGACAGGATCATAACACTGAAGCTTTCTTT. The encoded protein is CSVRQDHNTEAFF. The V gene is TRBV29-1, the J gene TRBJ1-1, with D perhaps TRBD1 (6 bases). The CDR3 is 13 amino acids. Germline loops: CDR1 SQVTM, CDR2 ANQGSEA. The ends were cut back, 5 bases at V and 2 bases at J, with 12 bases in the middle. Based on the CDR3 plus reference TRBV29-1 and TRBJ1-1, the full variable domain is SAVISQKPSRDICQRGTSLTIQCQVDSQVTMMFWYRQQPGQSLTLIATANQGSEATYESGFVIDKFPISRPNLTFSTLTVSNMSPEDSSIYLCSVRQDHNTEAFFGQGTRLTVV.